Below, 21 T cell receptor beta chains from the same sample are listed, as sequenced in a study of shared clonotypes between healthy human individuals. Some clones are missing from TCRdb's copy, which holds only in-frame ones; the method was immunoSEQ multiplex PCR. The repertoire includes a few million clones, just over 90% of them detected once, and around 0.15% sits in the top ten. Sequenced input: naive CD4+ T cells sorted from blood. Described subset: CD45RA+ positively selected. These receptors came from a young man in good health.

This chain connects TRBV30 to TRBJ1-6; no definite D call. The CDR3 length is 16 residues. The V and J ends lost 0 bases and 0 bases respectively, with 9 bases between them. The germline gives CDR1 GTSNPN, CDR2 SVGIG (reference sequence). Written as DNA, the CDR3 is TGTGCCTGGAGTGTACTCAGGTCCTCCTATAATTCACCCCTCCACTTT. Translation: CAWSVLRSSYNSPLHF.

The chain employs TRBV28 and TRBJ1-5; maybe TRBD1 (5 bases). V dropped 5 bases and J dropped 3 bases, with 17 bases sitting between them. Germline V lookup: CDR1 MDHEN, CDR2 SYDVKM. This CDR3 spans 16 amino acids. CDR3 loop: CASSIGTELLNQPQHF. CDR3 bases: TGTGCCAGCAGTATCGGGACGGAGTTACTCAATCAGCCCCAGCATTTT.

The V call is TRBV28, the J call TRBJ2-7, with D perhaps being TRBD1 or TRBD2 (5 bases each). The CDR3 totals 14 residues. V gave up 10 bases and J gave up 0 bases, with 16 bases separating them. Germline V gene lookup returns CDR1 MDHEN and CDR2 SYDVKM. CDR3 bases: TGTGCCACCCGAACCGGGACGGCCTCCTACGAGCAGTACTTC. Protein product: CATRTGTASYEQYF.

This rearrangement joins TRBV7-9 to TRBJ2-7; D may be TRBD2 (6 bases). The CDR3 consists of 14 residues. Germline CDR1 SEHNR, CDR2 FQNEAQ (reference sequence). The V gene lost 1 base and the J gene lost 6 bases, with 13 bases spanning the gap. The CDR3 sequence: CASSLERGSFEQYF. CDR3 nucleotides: TGTGCCAGCAGCTTAGAACGGGGGTCTTTCGAGCAGTACTTC.

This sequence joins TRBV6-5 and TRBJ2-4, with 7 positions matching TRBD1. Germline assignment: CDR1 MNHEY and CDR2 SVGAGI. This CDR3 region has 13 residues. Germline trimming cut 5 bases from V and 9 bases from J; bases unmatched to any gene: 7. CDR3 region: CASSSDRVGIQYF. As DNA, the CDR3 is TGTGCCAGCAGTAGCGACAGGGTGGGCATTCAGTACTTC.

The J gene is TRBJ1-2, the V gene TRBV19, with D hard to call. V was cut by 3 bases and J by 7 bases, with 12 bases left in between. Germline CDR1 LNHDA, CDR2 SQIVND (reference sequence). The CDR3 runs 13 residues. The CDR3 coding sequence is TGTGCCAGTAGTATGGGTCCCGGGAGTGGCTACACCTTC. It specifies CASSMGPGSGYTF.

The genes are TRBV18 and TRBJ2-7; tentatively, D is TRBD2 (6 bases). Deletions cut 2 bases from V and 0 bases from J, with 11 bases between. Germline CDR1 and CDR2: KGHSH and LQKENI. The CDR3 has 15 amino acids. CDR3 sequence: CASSPLGGDSYEQYF. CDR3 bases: TGTGCCAGCTCACCATTAGGAGGGGACTCCTACGAGCAGTACTTC.

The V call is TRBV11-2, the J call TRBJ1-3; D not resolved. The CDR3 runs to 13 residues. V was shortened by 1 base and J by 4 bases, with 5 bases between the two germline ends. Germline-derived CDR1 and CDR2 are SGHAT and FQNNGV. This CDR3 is CASSLVMGNTIYF. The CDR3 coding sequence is TGTGCCAGCAGCTTAGTTATGGGAAACACCATATATTTT.

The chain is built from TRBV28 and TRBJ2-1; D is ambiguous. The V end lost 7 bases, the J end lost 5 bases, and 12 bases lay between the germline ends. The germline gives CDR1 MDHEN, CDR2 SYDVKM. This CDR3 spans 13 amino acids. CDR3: CASNALINNEQFF. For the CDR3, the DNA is TGTGCCAGCAATGCGTTAATTAACAATGAGCAGTTCTTC. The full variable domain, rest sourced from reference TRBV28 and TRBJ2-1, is DVKVTQSSRYLVKRTGEKVFLECVQDMDHENMFWYRQDPGLGLRLIYFSYDVKMKEKGDIPEGYSVSREKKERFSLILESASTNQTSMYLCASNALINNEQFFGPGTRLTVL.

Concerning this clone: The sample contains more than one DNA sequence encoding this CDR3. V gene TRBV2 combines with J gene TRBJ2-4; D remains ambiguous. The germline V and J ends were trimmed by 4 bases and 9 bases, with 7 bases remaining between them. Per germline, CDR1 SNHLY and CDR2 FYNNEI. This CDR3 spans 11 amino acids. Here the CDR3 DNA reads TGTGCCAGCAGTGGAGATGGCATTCAGTACTTC. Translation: CASSGDGIQYF.

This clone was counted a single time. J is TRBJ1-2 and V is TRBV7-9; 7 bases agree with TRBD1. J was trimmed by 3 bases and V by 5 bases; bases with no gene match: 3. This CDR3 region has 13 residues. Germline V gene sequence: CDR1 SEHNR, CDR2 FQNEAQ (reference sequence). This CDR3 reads CASSPGQDYGYTF. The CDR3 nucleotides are TGTGCCAGCAGCCCCGGACAGGACTATGGCTACACCTTC.

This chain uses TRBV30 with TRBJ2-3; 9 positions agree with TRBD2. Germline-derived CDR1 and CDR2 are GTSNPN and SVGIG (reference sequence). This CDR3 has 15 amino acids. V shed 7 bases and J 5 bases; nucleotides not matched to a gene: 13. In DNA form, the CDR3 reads TGTGCCTTATCCAAGGGTAGCGGGAGACTAGATACGCAGTATTTT. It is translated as CALSKGSGRLDTQYF.

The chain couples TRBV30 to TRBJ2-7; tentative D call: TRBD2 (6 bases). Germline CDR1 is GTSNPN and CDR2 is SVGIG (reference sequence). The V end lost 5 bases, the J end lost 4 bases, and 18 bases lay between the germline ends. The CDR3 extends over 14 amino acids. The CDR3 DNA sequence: TGTGCCTGGGCTAGGGACTTGAAATCTTACGAGCAGTACTTC. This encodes CAWARDLKSYEQYF.

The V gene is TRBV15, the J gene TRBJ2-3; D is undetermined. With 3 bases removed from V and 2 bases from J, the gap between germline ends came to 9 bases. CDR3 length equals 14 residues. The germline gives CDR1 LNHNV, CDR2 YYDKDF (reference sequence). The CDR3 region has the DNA TGTGCCACCAGCAGCGCACTGTACACAGATACGCAGTATTTT. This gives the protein CATSSALYTDTQYF.

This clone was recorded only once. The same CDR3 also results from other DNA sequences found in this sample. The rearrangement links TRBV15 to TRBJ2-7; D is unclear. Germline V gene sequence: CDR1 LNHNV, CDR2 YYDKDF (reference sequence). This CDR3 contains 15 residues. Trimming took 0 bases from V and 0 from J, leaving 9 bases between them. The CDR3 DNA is TGTGCCACCAGCAGAGACCCAGGCACCTCCTACGAGCAGTACTTC. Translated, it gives CATSRDPGTSYEQYF.

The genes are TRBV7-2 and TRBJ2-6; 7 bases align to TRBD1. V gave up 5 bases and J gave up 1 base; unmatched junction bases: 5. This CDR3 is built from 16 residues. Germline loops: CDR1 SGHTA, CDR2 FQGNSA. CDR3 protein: CASSIDRVSGANVLTF. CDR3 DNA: TGTGCCAGCAGCATTGACAGGGTGTCTGGGGCCAACGTCCTGACTTTC.

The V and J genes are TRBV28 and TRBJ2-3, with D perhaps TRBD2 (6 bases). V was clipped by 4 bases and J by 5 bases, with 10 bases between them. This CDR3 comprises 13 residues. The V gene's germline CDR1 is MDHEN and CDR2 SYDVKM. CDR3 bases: TGTGCCAGCAGTTCTCTCGGGAGAGATACGCAGTATTTT. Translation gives CASSSLGRDTQYF.

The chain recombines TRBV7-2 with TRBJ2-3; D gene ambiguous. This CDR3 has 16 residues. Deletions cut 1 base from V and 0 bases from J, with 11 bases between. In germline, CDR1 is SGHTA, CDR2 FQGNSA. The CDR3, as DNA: TGTGCCAGCAGCTTAGTGAGGTTAACTAGCACAGATACGCAGTATTTT. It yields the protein CASSLVRLTSTDTQYF.

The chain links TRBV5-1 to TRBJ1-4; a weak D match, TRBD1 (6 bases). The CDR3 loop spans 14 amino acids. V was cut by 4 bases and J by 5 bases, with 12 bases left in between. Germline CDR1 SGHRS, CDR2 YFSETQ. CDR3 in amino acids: CASSPGHQNEKLFF. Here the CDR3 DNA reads TGCGCCAGCAGCCCGGGACACCAAAATGAAAAACTGTTTTTT.

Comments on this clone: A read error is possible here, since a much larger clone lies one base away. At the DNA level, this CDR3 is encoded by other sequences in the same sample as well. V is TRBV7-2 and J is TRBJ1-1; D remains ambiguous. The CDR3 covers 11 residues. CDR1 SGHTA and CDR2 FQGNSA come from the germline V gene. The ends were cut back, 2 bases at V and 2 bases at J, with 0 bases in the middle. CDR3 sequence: CASSLNTEAFF. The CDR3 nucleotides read TGTGCCAGCAGCTTAAACACTGAAGCTTTCTTT.

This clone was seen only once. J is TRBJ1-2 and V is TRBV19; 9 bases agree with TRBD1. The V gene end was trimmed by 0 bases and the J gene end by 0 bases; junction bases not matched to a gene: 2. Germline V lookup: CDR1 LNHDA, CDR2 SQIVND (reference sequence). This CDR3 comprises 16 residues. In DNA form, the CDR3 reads TGTGCCAGTAGTATAGATGGGACAGGGCCTAACTATGGCTACACCTTC. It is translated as CASSIDGTGPNYGYTF.